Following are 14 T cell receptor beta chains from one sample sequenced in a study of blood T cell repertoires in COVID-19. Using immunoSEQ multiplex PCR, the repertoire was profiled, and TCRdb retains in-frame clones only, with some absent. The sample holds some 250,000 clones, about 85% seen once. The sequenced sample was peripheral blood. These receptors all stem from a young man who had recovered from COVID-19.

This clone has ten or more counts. CDR3 coding DNA: TGTGCCAGCAGCCAAGCAATAGGGGGGGCCAATGGCTACACCTTC. Its protein product is CASSQAIGGANGYTF. This chain links TRBV3-1 (or the pseudogene TRBV3-2) with TRBJ1-2; D perhaps matches TRBD1 (6 bases). The germline V and J ends were trimmed by 1 base and 6 bases, with 15 bases remaining between them. The germline CDR1 and CDR2 sequences are LGHDT and YNNKEL (reference sequence). The CDR3 sequence is 15 residues long.

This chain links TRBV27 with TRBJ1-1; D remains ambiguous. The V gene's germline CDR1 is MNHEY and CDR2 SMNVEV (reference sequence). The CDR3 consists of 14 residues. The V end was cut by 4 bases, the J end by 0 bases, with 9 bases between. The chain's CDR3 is CASSSIQVNTEAFF. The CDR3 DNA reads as TGTGCCAGCAGTTCCATTCAGGTGAACACTGAAGCTTTCTTT.

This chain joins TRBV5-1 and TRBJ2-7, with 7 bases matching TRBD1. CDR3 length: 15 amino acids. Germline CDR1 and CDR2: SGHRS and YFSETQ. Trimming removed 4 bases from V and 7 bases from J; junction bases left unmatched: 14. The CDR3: CASSKGTEVVREQYF. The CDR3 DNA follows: TGCGCCAGCAGCAAAGGGACAGAGGTGGTTAGGGAGCAGTACTTC.

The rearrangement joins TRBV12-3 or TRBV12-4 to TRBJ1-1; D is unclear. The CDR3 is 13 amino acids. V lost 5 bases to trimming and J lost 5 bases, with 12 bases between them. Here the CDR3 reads CASSPARLTEAFF. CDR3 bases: TGTGCCAGCAGTCCCGCCAGGTTAACTGAAGCTTTCTTT.

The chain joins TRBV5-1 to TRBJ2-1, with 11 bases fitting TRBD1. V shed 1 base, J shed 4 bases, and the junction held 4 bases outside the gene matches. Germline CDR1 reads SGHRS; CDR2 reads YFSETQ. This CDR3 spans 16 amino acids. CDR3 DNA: TGCGCCAGCAGCTTGATGGGGACAGGGGGTTACAATGAGCAGTTCTTC. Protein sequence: CASSLMGTGGYNEQFF.

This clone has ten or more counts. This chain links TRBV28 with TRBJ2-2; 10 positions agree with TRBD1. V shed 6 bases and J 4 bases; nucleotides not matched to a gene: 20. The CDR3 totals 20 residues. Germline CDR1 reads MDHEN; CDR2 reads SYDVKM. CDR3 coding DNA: TGTGCCAGCAGAACTCGAACCTTGACCAAGACAGGGGGCGGCACCGGGGAGCTGTTTTTT. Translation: CASRTRTLTKTGGGTGELFF.

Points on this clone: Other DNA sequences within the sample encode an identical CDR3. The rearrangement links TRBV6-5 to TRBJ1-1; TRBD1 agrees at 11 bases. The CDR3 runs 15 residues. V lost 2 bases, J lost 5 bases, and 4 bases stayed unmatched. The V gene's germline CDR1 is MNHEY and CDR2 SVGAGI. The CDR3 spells CASSYPGQGGTEAFF. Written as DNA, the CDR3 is TGTGCCAGCAGTTACCCGGGACAGGGGGGGACTGAAGCTTTCTTT.

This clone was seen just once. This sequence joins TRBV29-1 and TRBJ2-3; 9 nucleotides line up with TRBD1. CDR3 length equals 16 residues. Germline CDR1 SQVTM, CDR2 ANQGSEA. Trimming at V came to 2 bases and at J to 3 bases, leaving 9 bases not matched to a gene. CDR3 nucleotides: TGCAGCGTTGAATTAGGTCCCGGGACAGGGACAGATACGCAGTATTTT. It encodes CSVELGPGTGTDTQYF.

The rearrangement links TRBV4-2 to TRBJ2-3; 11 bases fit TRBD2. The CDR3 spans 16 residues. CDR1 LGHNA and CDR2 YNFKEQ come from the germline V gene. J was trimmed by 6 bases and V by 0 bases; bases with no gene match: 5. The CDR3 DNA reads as TGTGCCAGCAGCCAAGAAACTAGCGGGGGCAGGGATACGCAGTATTTT. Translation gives CASSQETSGGRDTQYF.

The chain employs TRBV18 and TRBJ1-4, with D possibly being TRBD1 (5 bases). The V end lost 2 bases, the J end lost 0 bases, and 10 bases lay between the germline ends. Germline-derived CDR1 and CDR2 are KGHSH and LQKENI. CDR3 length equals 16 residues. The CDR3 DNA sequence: TGTGCCAGCTCACCAAGGGGTTCGGCAACTAATGAAAAACTGTTTTTT. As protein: CASSPRGSATNEKLFF.

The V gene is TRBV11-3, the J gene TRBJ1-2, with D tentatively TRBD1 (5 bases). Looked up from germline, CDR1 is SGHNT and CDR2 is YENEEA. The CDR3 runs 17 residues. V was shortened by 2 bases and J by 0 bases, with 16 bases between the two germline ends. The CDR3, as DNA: TGTGCCAGCAGCTTAATTGGAGGGGAGCCTCCTAACTATGGCTACACCTTC. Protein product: CASSLIGGEPPNYGYTF.

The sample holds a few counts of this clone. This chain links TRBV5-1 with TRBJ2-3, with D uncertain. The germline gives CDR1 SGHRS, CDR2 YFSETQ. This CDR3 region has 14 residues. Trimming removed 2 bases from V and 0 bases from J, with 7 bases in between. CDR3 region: CASSFYSSTDTQYF. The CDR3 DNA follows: TGCGCCAGCAGCTTCTACAGCAGCACAGATACGCAGTATTTT.

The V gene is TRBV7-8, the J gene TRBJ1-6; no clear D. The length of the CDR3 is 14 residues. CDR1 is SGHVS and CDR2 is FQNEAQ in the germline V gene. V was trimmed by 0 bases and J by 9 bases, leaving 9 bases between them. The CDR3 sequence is CASSLAGEGSPLHF. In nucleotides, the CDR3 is TGTGCCAGCAGCTTAGCCGGGGAAGGTTCACCCCTCCACTTT.

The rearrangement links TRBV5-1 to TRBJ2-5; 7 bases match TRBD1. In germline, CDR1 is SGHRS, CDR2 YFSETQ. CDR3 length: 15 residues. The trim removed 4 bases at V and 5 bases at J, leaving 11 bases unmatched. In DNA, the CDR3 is TGCGCCAGCAGCCAGACACAGGGGAAAGGGGAGACCCAGTACTTC. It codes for CASSQTQGKGETQYF. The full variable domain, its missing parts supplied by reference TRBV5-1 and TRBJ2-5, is KAGVTQTPRYLIKTRGQQVTLSCSPISGHRSVSWYQQTPGQGLQFLFEYFSETQRNKGNFPGRFSGRQFSNSRSEMNVSTLELGDSALYLCASSQTQGKGETQYFGPGTRLLVL.